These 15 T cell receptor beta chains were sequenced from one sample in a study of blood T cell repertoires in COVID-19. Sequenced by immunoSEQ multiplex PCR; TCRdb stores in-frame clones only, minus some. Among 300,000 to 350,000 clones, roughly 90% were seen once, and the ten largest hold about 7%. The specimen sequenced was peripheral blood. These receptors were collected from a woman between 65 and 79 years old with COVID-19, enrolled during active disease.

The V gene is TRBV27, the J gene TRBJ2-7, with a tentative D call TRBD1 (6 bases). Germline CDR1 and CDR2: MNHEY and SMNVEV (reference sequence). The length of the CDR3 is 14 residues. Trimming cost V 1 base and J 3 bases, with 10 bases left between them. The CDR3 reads CASSLLDSNYEQYF. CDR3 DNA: TGTGCCAGCAGTTTATTGGACAGTAACTACGAGCAGTACTTC.

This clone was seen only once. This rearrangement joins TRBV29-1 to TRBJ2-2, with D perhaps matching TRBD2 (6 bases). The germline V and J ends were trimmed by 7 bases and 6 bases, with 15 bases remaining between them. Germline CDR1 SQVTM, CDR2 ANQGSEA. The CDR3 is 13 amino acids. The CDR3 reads CSAIPGLSGELFF. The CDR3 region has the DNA TGCAGCGCCATACCCGGACTATCCGGGGAGCTGTTTTTT.

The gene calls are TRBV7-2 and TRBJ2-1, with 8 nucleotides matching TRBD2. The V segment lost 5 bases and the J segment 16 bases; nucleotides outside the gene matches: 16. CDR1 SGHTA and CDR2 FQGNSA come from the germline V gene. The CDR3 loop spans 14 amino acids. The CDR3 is CASSPQTASGGIFF. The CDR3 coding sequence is TGTGCCAGCAGCCCCCAAACGGCCAGCGGGGGAATTTTCTTC.

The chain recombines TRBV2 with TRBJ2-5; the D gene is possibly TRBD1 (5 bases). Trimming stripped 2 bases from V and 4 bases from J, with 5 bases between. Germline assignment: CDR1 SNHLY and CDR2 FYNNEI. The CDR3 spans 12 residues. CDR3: CASSEQGETQYF. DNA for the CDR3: TGTGCCAGCAGTGAACAGGGAGAGACCCAGTACTTC.

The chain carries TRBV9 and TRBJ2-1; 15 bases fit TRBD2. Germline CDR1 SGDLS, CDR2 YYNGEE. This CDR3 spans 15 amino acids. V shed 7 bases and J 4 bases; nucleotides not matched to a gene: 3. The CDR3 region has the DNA TGTGCCAGCGGACTAGCGGGGGGGTTGTACAATGAGCAGTTCTTC. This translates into CASGLAGGLYNEQFF. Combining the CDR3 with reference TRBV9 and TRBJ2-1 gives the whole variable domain DSGVTQTPKHLITATGQRVTLRCSPRSGDLSVYWYQQSLDQGLQFLIQYYNGEERAKGNILERFSAQQFPDLHSELNLSSLELGDSALYFCASGLAGGLYNEQFFGPGTRLTVL.

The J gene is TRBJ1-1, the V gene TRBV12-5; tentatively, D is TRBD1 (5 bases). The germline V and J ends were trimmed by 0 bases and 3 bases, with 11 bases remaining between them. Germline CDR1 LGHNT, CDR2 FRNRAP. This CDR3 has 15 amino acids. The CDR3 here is CASGLVLGGDTEAFF. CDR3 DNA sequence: TGTGCTAGTGGTTTGGTATTGGGAGGGGACACTGAAGCTTTCTTT.

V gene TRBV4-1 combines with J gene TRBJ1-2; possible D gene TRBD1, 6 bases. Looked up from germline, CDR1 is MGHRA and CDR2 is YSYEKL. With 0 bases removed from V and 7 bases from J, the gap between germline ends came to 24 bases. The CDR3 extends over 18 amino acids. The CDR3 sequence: CASSQDKGVDRGAGGYTF. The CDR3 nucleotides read TGCGCCAGCAGCCAAGATAAAGGGGTGGACAGAGGGGCGGGTGGCTACACCTTC.

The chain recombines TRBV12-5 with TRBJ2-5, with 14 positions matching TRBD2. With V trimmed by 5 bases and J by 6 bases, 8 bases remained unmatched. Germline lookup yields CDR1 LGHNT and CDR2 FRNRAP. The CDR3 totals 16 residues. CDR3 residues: CASGLYGTSGGKTQYF. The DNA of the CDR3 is TGTGCTAGTGGTCTCTACGGGACTAGCGGGGGAAAGACCCAGTACTTC. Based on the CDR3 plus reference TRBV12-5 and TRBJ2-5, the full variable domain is DARVTQTPRHKVTEMGQEVTMRCQPILGHNTVFWYRQTMMQGLELLAYFRNRAPLDDSGMPKDRFSAEMPDATLATLKIQPSEPRDSAVYFCASGLYGTSGGKTQYFGPGTRLLVL.

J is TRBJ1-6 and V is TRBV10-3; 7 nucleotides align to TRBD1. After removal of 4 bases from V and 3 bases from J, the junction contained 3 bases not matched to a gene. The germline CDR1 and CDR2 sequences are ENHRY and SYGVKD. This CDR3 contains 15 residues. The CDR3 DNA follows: TGTGCCATCAGTGGGACAGGCGGCTATAATTCACCCCTCCACTTT. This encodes CAISGTGGYNSPLHF.

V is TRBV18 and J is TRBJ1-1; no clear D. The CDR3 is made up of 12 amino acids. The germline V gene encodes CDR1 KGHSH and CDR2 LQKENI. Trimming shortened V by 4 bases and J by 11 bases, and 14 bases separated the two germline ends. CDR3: CASSRGPEEAFF. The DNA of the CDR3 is TGTGCCAGCTCACGCGGCCCAGAGGAGGCTTTCTTT.

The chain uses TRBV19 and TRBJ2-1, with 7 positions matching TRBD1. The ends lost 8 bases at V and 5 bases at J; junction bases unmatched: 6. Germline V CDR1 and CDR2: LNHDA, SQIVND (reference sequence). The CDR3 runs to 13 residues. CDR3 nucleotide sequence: TGTGCCAGTCCTGGTAGGGGGCACAATGAGCAGTTCTTC. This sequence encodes CASPGRGHNEQFF.

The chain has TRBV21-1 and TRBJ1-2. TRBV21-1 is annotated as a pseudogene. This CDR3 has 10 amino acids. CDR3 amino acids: CASSNNGYTF. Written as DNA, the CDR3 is TGTGCCAGCAGCAATAATGGCTACACCTTC.

The CDR3 protein is CASSFTYTDTQYF. The CDR3 bases are TGTGCCAGCAGTTTTACCTACACAGATACGCAGTATTTT. J is TRBJ2-3 and V is TRBV12-3 or TRBV12-4; D unresolved. This CDR3 is built from 13 residues. V lost 3 bases and J 2 bases, leaving 6 bases between the germline ends.

As DNA, the CDR3 is TGTGCCAGCAGTGACGTCGGGACAACTAATGAAAAACTGTTTTTT. Its protein product is CASSDVGTTNEKLFF. V usage is TRBV6-4 and J usage is TRBJ1-4; D unresolved. The CDR3 spans 15 residues. Germline loops: CDR1 MRHNA, CDR2 SNTAGT. Trimming took off 2 bases at V and 0 bases at J, with 7 bases between the two ends.

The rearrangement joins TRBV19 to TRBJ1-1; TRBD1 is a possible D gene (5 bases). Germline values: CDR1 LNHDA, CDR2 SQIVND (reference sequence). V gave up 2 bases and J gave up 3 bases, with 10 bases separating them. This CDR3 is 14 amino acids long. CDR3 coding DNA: TGTGCCAGTAGTATACAGGGAGGAGACACTGAAGCTTTCTTT. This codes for CASSIQGGDTEAFF.